These T cell receptor beta chains were read from a single sample in a study of PD-1 blockade in mismatch repair-deficient tumors. Clones were read by immunoSEQ multiplex PCR, and TCRdb kept only the in-frame ones, dropping some. The sample carries 35,000 or so clones, approximately 85% recorded once. This sample comprised peripheral blood, obtained approximately 80 weeks after starting pembrolizumab. All receptors derive from an adult with mismatch repair-deficient cancer. Each CDR3 is given with its conserved first and last residue. D genes are given only for firm matches. The size field is filled for only some rows; it gives once, few, many or a size class.

cdr3_nt cdr3_aa d_call j_call v_call clone_size
TGTGCCAGCAGTTTTTTAGCGGCAGGGGGCAACAATCAGCCCCAGCATTTT CASSFLAAGGNNQPQHF TRBD1 TRBJ1-5 TRBV27 -
TGTGCCAGCAGCCCCCGAGCGGAAGCCCCCGCAGATACGCAGTATTTT CASSPRAEAPADTQYF - TRBJ2-3 TRBV7-6 -
TGTGCCAGCAGCGCACGGGACTTTGAGCAGTTCTTC CASSARDFEQFF - TRBJ2-1 TRBV7-9 -
TGCGCCAGCAGCTGGCGGGATGAGAGGGCCATAAGATACGAGCAGTACTTC CASSWRDERAIRYEQYF - TRBJ2-7 TRBV5-1 -
TGTGCCAGCGGGCTTGGAGCGGGAGCAGGGAATGAGCAGTTCTTC CASGLGAGAGNEQFF TRBD2 TRBJ2-1 TRBV6-5 -
TGTGCTAGTGGTTTGGATGACAGCCGAAACACCATATATTTT CASGLDDSRNTIYF - TRBJ1-3 TRBV12-5 -
TGTGCTAGCAGCTTACGTCTGGGGTACGAGCAGTACTTC CASSLRLGYEQYF - TRBJ2-7 TRBV7-7 few
TGCGCCAGCAGCCAAGATCAGTCTAAGGACTACGAGCAGTACTTC CASSQDQSKDYEQYF - TRBJ2-7 TRBV4-1 -
TGCGCCAGCAGCTCGGCCCAACTAGCGGGAGTGATCACCGGGGAGCTGTTTTTT CASSSAQLAGVITGELFF TRBD2 TRBJ2-2 TRBV5-1 once
TGCGCCAGCAGCGGCGGACAGAACTATGGCTACACCTTC CASSGGQNYGYTF - TRBJ1-2 TRBV5-1 -
TGTGCCAGCTCACCGGACAGAACCGGGGAGCTGTTTTTT CASSPDRTGELFF - TRBJ2-2 TRBV18 -
TGTGCCAGCAGCCCGCAAACCCGCCAGCTCTATAGCAATCAGCCCCAGCATTTT CASSPQTRQLYSNQPQHF - TRBJ1-5 TRBV7-9 -
TGTGCCAGTACCATGGAGGGGCGGCCAGCTTTCTTT CASTMEGRPAFF - TRBJ1-1 TRBV19 -
TGTGCCAGCAGCGCTGGACGGAACATTCAGTACTTC CASSAGRNIQYF - TRBJ2-4 TRBV5-4 -
TGTGCCAGCAGCTTAACGGGGGGAACGGCCAGTTACAATGAGCAGTTCTTC CASSLTGGTASYNEQFF - TRBJ2-1 TRBV7-3 -
TGTGCCAGCAGCGGCCCTACAGGAAACACCGGGGAGCTGTTTTTT CASSGPTGNTGELFF - TRBJ2-2 TRBV9 -
TGTGCCAGCAGTCGGGACGCTTCAGGCCAAGAGACCCAGTACTTC CASSRDASGQETQYF - TRBJ2-5 TRBV6-5 -
TGCGCCAGCAGCTTATCGACTCTACCGGAGACCCAGTACTTC CASSLSTLPETQYF - TRBJ2-5 TRBV5-1 -
TGTGCCAGCGGGGACCTCTCAGTGCTTGTTTCGGCTTTCTTT CASGDLSVLVSAFF - TRBJ1-1 TRBV2 -
TGTGCCAGCAGTAAACAGGGATTGACTAATGAAAAACTGTTTTTT CASSKQGLTNEKLFF - TRBJ1-4 TRBV25-1 -
TGCGCCAGCAGACCCGCTAGCGGGGGCTACGAGCAGTACTTC CASRPASGGYEQYF TRBD2 TRBJ2-7 TRBV10-2 once
TGTGCCAGCAGCGAAGGACAGCTTTCCTCTGGGGCCAACGTCCTGACTTTC CASSEGQLSSGANVLTF - TRBJ2-6 TRBV7-9 -
TGTGCCAGCTCACCGGTCGGCTACGAGCAGTACTTC CASSPVGYEQYF - TRBJ2-7 TRBV18 -
TGTGCCAGCTCACCATCGCCGGGACAGGGGGCCGGGGCCAACGTCCTGACTTTC CASSPSPGQGAGANVLTF TRBD1 TRBJ2-6 TRBV18 once
TGTGCCAGCTCACCACAGGGCGAGGATGGCTACACCTTC CASSPQGEDGYTF - TRBJ1-2 TRBV18 few
TGTGCCAGTAGTATAGTCCGGGATGGACAGGGGCTATACAATGAGCAGTTCTTC CASSIVRDGQGLYNEQFF TRBD1 TRBJ2-1 TRBV19 -
TGTGCCAGCAGCTCCGGGGGAAGGAGGGCCGGGGAGCTGTTTTTT CASSSGGRRAGELFF - TRBJ2-2 TRBV5-4 -
TGTGCCAGCAGCTTGTGGCAGGTTAACACCGGGGAGCTGTTTTTT CASSLWQVNTGELFF - TRBJ2-2 TRBV5-8 -
TGCAGCGTTGAGTCCGGCTCAAACTATGGCTACACCTTC CSVESGSNYGYTF - TRBJ1-2 TRBV29-1 -
TGTGCCAGCAGTCCTAGGGGACGGACGAACACTGAAGCTTTCTTT CASSPRGRTNTEAFF - TRBJ1-1 TRBV28 once
TGTGCCAGCAGCCCACACCACGTAGCGGGAGGCCAAGGGAATGAGCAGTTCTTC CASSPHHVAGGQGNEQFF TRBD2 TRBJ2-1 TRBV9 -
TGTGCCAGCATCCAGTTTGGTGTAGGACACTCTGGGGCCAACGTCCTGACTTTC CASIQFGVGHSGANVLTF - TRBJ2-6 TRBV5-8 -
TGTGCCAGCTCGGAAGGGAGTAGCGGGAGGACAGATACGCAGTATTTT CASSEGSSGRTDTQYF TRBD2 TRBJ2-3 TRBV9 -
TGCGCCAGCAGTTTGGGACAGGCAGCCTACGAGCAGTACTTC CASSLGQAAYEQYF TRBD1 TRBJ2-7 TRBV10-2 -
TGCGCCAGCAGCCCCACCCCAGGGAGCCACGAGCAGTACTTC CASSPTPGSHEQYF - TRBJ2-7 TRBV5-1 -
TGTGCCAGCAGCTTCGGGGAAAACTATGGCTACACCTTC CASSFGENYGYTF - TRBJ1-2 TRBV7-9 once
TGTGCCAGCGGACTTAACGCTCACACAGATACGCAGTATTTT CASGLNAHTDTQYF - TRBJ2-3 TRBV11-2 -
TGTGCCTGGAAGGGGGACCCCTACGAGCAGTACTTC CAWKGDPYEQYF - TRBJ2-7 TRBV30 -
TGTGCCAGCAGCCTCGGACTAGCGGGCCCAGAGACCCAGTACTTC CASSLGLAGPETQYF TRBD2 TRBJ2-5 TRBV11-3 -
TGTGCCAGCAGCTCGGCGAACACCGGGGAGCTGTTTTTT CASSSANTGELFF - TRBJ2-2 TRBV12-1 -
TGCGCCAGCAGTGAATCCGGGGAGCTGTTTTTT CASSESGELFF - TRBJ2-2 TRBV10-1 -
TGTGCCAGTATCTCGGCCGGCTCCTACAATGAGCAGTTCTTC CASISAGSYNEQFF - TRBJ2-1 TRBV19 few
TGTGCCAGCAGCTTAACGGGACGGCCCGACGGGGAGCAGTACTTC CASSLTGRPDGEQYF - TRBJ2-7 TRBV7-3 -
TGTGCCAGCAGTTCTGGGACTAGCGGGAGGGCCGAGTTCTTC CASSSGTSGRAEFF TRBD2 TRBJ2-1 TRBV27 -
TGTGCCAGCAACCCCCGGGGCGGCAGGGATATGGGTGGCTACACCTTC CASNPRGGRDMGGYTF - TRBJ1-2 TRBV28 -
TGTGCCAGCAGCCCCCGTGGGACTTACAATGAGCAGTTCTTC CASSPRGTYNEQFF - TRBJ2-1 TRBV11-2 -
TGTGCCAGCACTCCTTACACCGGGGAGCTGTTTTTT CASTPYTGELFF - TRBJ2-2 TRBV7-9 -
TGTGCCAGCAGCTTAATGTCAGGGGGTGGTAGGGAGCAGTACTTC CASSLMSGGGREQYF TRBD1 TRBJ2-7 TRBV7-2 -
TGTGCCAGCAGCTCCGGGACTAGCGGGAGACGGAACGAGCAGTACTTC CASSSGTSGRRNEQYF TRBD2 TRBJ2-7 TRBV7-8 -
TGTGCCAGCAGTCGGGGTTCCTACGAGCAGTACTTC CASSRGSYEQYF - TRBJ2-7 TRBV2 -
TGTGCCAGCAGCGCTCCGACAGGACCTGAAGCTTTCTTT CASSAPTGPEAFF - TRBJ1-1 TRBV9 -
TGCGCCAGTAATTCCAGGGGGGGCTCCTACGAGCAGTACTTC CASNSRGGSYEQYF - TRBJ2-7 TRBV23-1 -
TGTGCCAGCAGCGTAGATACTAGCGGGAGCTATGAGCAGTTCTTC CASSVDTSGSYEQFF TRBD2 TRBJ2-1 TRBV9 -
TGTGCCTGGAGCCAATCTCCGGAACAGGGGGCTTTCTTT CAWSQSPEQGAFF TRBD1 TRBJ1-1 TRBV30 -